Listed below are T cell receptor beta chains from one sample, sequenced in a study of T cells in Graves' hyperthyroidism and ophthalmopathy. Via MiXCR, TCRdb re-called the multiplex PCR reads, giving one row per CDR3 protein. The sample records around 760,000 distinct CDR3 sequences, 30% to 40% being singletons. Sequencing used blood. The receptors originated from a woman in her thirties or forties with Graves' hyperthyroidism. Each CDR3 is given with its conserved first and last residue. The D gene is left open where the match is weak. Where a row states a size, it is once, few, many or the class of an expanded clone; other rows omit it.

V gene,J gene,clone size,D gene,CDR3 protein,CDR3 DNA
TRBV7-3,TRBJ2-2,many,.,CATRRAENTGELFF,TGTGCCACCCGCCGGGCGGAGAACACCGGGGAGCTGTTTTTT
TRBV10-2,TRBJ1-6,.,.,CASREMGNSPLHF,TGCGCCAGCAGAGAAATGGGTAATTCACCCCTCCACTTT
TRBV4-3,TRBJ1-1,few,TRBD1,CASSQETGRGTEAFF,TGCGCCAGCAGCCAAGAGACAGGGCGCGGCACTGAAGCTTTCTTT
TRBV20-1,TRBJ2-7,.,TRBD2,CSARDALAERHSYEQYF,TGCAGTGCTAGAGATGCGCTAGCGGAGAGACACTCCTACGAGCAGTACTTC
TRBV6-5,TRBJ1-1,few,.,CASSEALGNTEAFF,TGTGCCAGCAGTGAAGCTCTCGGGAACACTGAAGCTTTCTTT
TRBV6-5,TRBJ2-2,many,.,CASTELVGGELFF,TGTGCCAGCACCGAACTAGTGGGCGGGGAGCTGTTTTTT
TRBV29-1,TRBJ1-1,.,.,CSGSGQNTEAFF,TGCAGCGGATCGGGACAGAACACTGAAGCTTTCTTT
TRBV7-3,TRBJ1-1,.,TRBD1,CASSPTTGGDTEAFF,TGTGCCAGCTCCCCCACCACAGGGGGCGACACTGAAGCTTTCTTT
TRBV6-6,TRBJ2-7,.,.,CASSYGTGPYEQYF,TGTGCCAGCAGTTACGGGACCGGCCCCTACGAGCAGTACTTC
TRBV6-5,TRBJ1-5,few,TRBD1,CASSPQGFQPQHF,TGTGCCAGCAGTCCACAGGGGTTTCAGCCCCAGCATTTT
TRBV15,TRBJ2-3,.,.,CATSRDRRVHTDTQYF,TGTGCCACCAGCAGAGATCGGAGGGTACACACAGATACGCAGTATTTT
TRBV29-1,TRBJ1-5,many,.,CSVKTGSNQPQHF,TGCAGCGTCAAGACGGGGTCAAATCAGCCCCAGCATTTT
TRBV7-9,TRBJ2-7,.,.,CASSQDTGRGGGYEQYF,TGTGCCAGCAGCCAAGATACGGGGCGAGGGGGTGGTTACGAGCAGTACTTC
TRBV12-3/TRBV12-4,TRBJ1-2,.,.,CASSFGGVGGYTF,TGTGCCAGCAGTTTCGGAGGGGTAGGAGGCTACACCTTC
TRBV6-5,TRBJ2-2,few,.,CASTGGSAGGELFF,TGTGCCAGCACCGGGGGTAGCGCGGGCGGGGAGCTGTTTTTT